These 28 T cell receptor beta chains were all obtained from the same sample, sequenced in a study of blood T cell repertoires in COVID-19 (dated by TCRdb to the early 2020s). The method was the immunoSEQ multiplex PCR assay. Here the immuneACCESS table is served through TCRdb, limited to in-frame sequences with V and J called. Missing clones are a known gap in these copies; in checked studies unresolved V genes cover under half, and the rest lacks a known reason. The sample data list about 140,000 clones, and roughly 89% of these were observed just once. The ten most abundant clones make up about 8.1% of the sample. What was sequenced was peripheral blood. All receptors come from a young man with COVID-19, enrolled during active disease.

The rearrangement uses TRBV28 and TRBJ1-4; D remains unclear. The V gene's germline CDR1 is MDHEN and CDR2 SYDVKM. V lost 4 bases, J lost 1 base, and 4 bases lay in between. The CDR3 contains 13 residues. The CDR3 bases are TGTGCCAGCAGTTCGGGAACTAATGAAAAACTGTTTTTT. Its protein is CASSSGTNEKLFF.

The V gene is TRBV15, the J gene TRBJ1-2, with TRBD1 matching 10 bases. This CDR3 has 13 amino acids. With 7 bases clipped from V and 8 bases from J, the junction kept 7 bases outside the gene matches. CDR1 is LNHNV, CDR2 YYDKDF, per germline (reference sequence). CDR3 sequence reads: CATKGTGEHGYTF. The CDR3 DNA sequence: TGTGCCACCAAAGGGACAGGGGAACACGGCTACACCTTC. The full variable domain, rest sourced from reference TRBV15 and TRBJ1-2, is DAMVIQNPRYQVTQFGKPVTLSCSQTLNHNVMYWYQQKSSQAPKLLFHYYDKDFNNEADTPDNFQSRRPNTSFCFLDIRSPGLGDTAMYLCATKGTGEHGYTFGSGTRLTVV.

The rearrangement links TRBV11-2 to TRBJ2-1; TRBD2 matches at 7 bases. CDR1 SGHAT and CDR2 FQNNGV come from the germline V gene. Trimming cost V 1 base and J 8 bases; bases outside gene matches: 5. The length of the CDR3 is 14 residues. This CDR3 reads CASSLAGGSYEQFF. DNA for the CDR3: TGTGCCAGCAGCTTAGCCGGCGGGAGTTATGAGCAGTTCTTC.

The chain joins TRBV6-5 to TRBJ1-5, with unresolved D. The CDR3 totals 15 residues. The germline CDR1 and CDR2 sequences are MNHEY and SVGAGI. Trimming took 0 bases from V and 3 from J, leaving 9 bases between them. DNA of the CDR3: TGTGCCAGCAGTTACTCCAGTGACTTCAATCAGCCCCAGCATTTT. Translated: CASSYSSDFNQPQHF.

This clone was observed once. The chain is built from TRBV7-2 and TRBJ2-5, with 7 positions matching TRBD1. Germline assignment: CDR1 SGHTA and CDR2 FQGNSA. The CDR3 length is 15 residues. The trim removed 5 bases at V and 7 bases at J, leaving 13 bases unmatched. The CDR3 DNA is TGTGCCAGCAGCCCAGGTACAGGGGCGATTGCGACCCAGTACTTC. Translating gives CASSPGTGAIATQYF.

This chain uses TRBV5-1 with TRBJ2-1, with D tentatively TRBD2 (6 bases). Germline V lookup: CDR1 SGHRS, CDR2 YFSETQ. Trimming shortened V by 3 bases and J by 7 bases, and 14 bases separated the two germline ends. The CDR3 totals 14 residues. CDR3: CASSSGGEGNEQFF. The CDR3 nucleotides are TGCGCCAGCAGCTCCGGCGGGGAAGGGAATGAGCAGTTCTTC.

The chain carries TRBV7-3 and TRBJ2-7, with a tentative D call TRBD1 (5 bases). With 2 bases removed from V and 6 bases from J, the gap between germline ends came to 14 bases. Looked up from germline, CDR1 is SGHTA and CDR2 is FQGTGA. The CDR3 is 14 amino acids. In DNA form, the CDR3 reads TGTGCCAGCAGCTTAGCAGGGCCCTCTTCCGAGCAGTACTTC. Its translation is CASSLAGPSSEQYF.

V and J are TRBV19 and TRBJ1-1, with D maybe TRBD1 (5 bases). Germline values: CDR1 LNHDA, CDR2 SQIVND (reference sequence). Between the trimmed V and J ends, which lost 7 bases and 0 bases, there was a span of 12 bases. The CDR3 runs 14 residues. CDR3 in amino acids: CASIRRGMNTEAFF. As DNA, the CDR3 is TGTGCCAGTATTCGCCGGGGGATGAACACTGAAGCTTTCTTT.

This clone has a single count. V and J are TRBV20-1 and TRBJ2-2; 10 nucleotides match TRBD2. With 3 bases clipped from V and 7 bases from J, the junction kept 8 bases outside the gene matches. CDR1 is DFQATT and CDR2 is SNEGSKA in the germline V gene (reference sequence). There are 15 residues in the CDR3. Written as DNA, the CDR3 is TGCAGTGCTAGTCCTAGCGGGAGTCAGGTCGGGGAGCTGTTTTTT. Protein product: CSASPSGSQVGELFF.

The chain carries TRBV4-2 and TRBJ2-1, with 14 bases that match TRBD2. Unmatched junction bases numbered 8, after V lost 4 bases and J lost 6 bases. Germline V gives CDR1 LGHNA, CDR2 YNFKEQ. The CDR3 runs to 17 residues. Here the CDR3 reads CASSRAGTSGRSNEQFF. DNA for the CDR3: TGTGCCAGCAGCCGCGCCGGGACTAGCGGGAGAAGCAATGAGCAGTTCTTC.

The chain has TRBV24-1 and TRBJ2-5; 8 bases fit TRBD1. Germline lookup yields CDR1 KGHDR and CDR2 SFDVKD. The CDR3 extends over 15 amino acids. V shed 2 bases and J 5 bases; nucleotides not matched to a gene: 6. The CDR3 spells CATSDSAGGRETQYF. The CDR3 DNA follows: TGTGCCACCAGTGATTCCGCAGGGGGCAGGGAGACCCAGTACTTC.

This chain links TRBV27 with TRBJ2-5, with 13 bases that match TRBD2. With V trimmed by 5 bases and J by 2 bases, 5 bases remained unmatched. This CDR3 is built from 16 residues. Looked up from germline, CDR1 is MNHEY and CDR2 is SMNVEV (reference sequence). CDR3 sequence reads: CASSVLLAGGQETQYF. The CDR3, as DNA: TGTGCCAGCAGTGTCTTACTAGCGGGAGGGCAAGAGACCCAGTACTTC.

The J gene is TRBJ1-6, the V gene TRBV27; D not resolved. CDR1 and CDR2 (germline): MNHEY, SMNVEV (reference sequence). The CDR3 consists of 13 residues. V was clipped by 5 bases and J by 7 bases, with 9 bases between them. In nucleotides, the CDR3 is TGTGCCAGCAGTCCCTATAGAAATTCACCCCTCCACTTT. It specifies CASSPYRNSPLHF.

The chain carries TRBV7-2 and TRBJ2-7; TRBD2 agrees at 8 bases. This CDR3 is 15 amino acids long. V lost 1 base, J lost 5 bases, and 7 bases stayed unmatched. Germline CDR1 SGHTA, CDR2 FQGNSA. In nucleotides, the CDR3 is TGTGCCAGCAGCTTAGTTACGGGAGGGGGAAACGAGCAGTACTTC. Encoded protein: CASSLVTGGGNEQYF.

The V and J genes are TRBV4-3 and TRBJ1-6; D is undetermined. Between the trimmed V and J ends, which lost 0 bases and 6 bases, there was a span of 12 bases. CDR1 and CDR2 (germline): LGHNA, YSLEER. This CDR3 comprises 16 residues. DNA for the CDR3: TGCGCCAGCAGCCAAGAGGCCGGAGTTGGTAATTCACCCCTCCACTTT. Amino acid sequence: CASSQEAGVGNSPLHF.

The chain employs TRBV6-5 and TRBJ2-1, with 14 bases that match TRBD2. The germline CDR1 and CDR2 sequences are MNHEY and SVGAGI. The CDR3 is 15 amino acids. Trimming at V came to 6 bases and at J to 8 bases, leaving 6 bases not matched to a gene. CDR3 sequence reads: CASRLGTSGGDEQFF. CDR3 DNA sequence: TGTGCCAGCAGACTCGGGACTAGCGGGGGCGATGAGCAGTTCTTC.

The chain uses TRBV30 and TRBJ1-3; 11 positions agree with TRBD1. V gave up 5 bases and J gave up 4 bases; unmatched junction bases: 1. The CDR3 has 13 amino acids. From germline, CDR1 is GTSNPN and CDR2 SVGIG (reference sequence). CDR3 coding DNA: TGTGCCTGGGGACAGGGGGCAGGAAACACCATATATTTT. Encoded protein: CAWGQGAGNTIYF.

V usage is TRBV9 and J usage is TRBJ2-7, with D maybe TRBD1 (6 bases). The CDR3 contains 13 residues. V gave up 4 bases and J gave up 3 bases, with 11 bases separating them. Per the germline V gene, CDR1 is SGDLS and CDR2 is YYNGEE. DNA for the CDR3: TGTGCCAGCAGCTTCGGGACAAACTACGAGCAGTACTTC. The encoded protein is CASSFGTNYEQYF.

This sequence joins TRBV6-2 or TRBV6-3 and TRBJ1-2; D unclear. Germline assignment: CDR1 MNHEY and CDR2 SVGEGT. Trimming left V 2 bases short and J 3 bases short, with 7 bases between. CDR3 size: 13 residues. The CDR3 protein is CASSYGPDYGYTF. The CDR3 nucleotides read TGTGCCAGCAGTTACGGGCCGGACTATGGCTACACCTTC.

The J gene is TRBJ1-5, the V gene TRBV19; 7 bases are shared with TRBD1. V gave up 5 bases and J gave up 6 bases; unmatched junction bases: 7. CDR3 size: 14 residues. In germline, CDR1 is LNHDA, CDR2 SQIVND (reference sequence). The CDR3 sequence is CASSPKGASQPQHF. The CDR3 nucleotides read TGTGCCAGTAGTCCTAAGGGGGCATCTCAGCCCCAGCATTTT. The complete variable domain, with remaining parts taken from reference TRBV19 and TRBJ1-5, reads DGGITQSPKYLFRKEGQNVTLSCEQNLNHDAMYWYRQDPGQGLRLIYYSQIVNDFQKGDIAEGYSVSREKKESFPLTVTSAQKNPTAFYLCASSPKGASQPQHFGDGTRLSIL.

The rearrangement joins TRBV29-1 to TRBJ2-3; D possibly corresponds to TRBD2 (6 bases). Germline assignment: CDR1 SQVTM and CDR2 ANQGSEA. The V end lost 4 bases, the J end lost 0 bases, and 17 bases lay between the germline ends. There are 16 residues in the CDR3. CDR3 sequence reads: CSVVPLAVTSTDTQYF. The DNA of the CDR3 is TGCAGCGTTGTCCCCTTAGCGGTAACTAGCACAGATACGCAGTATTTT.

The chain employs TRBV10-1 and TRBJ1-1, with D tentatively TRBD1 (5 bases). Between the trimmed V and J ends, which lost 5 bases and 6 bases, there was a span of 16 bases. The CDR3 spans 14 residues. Germline V gene sequence: CDR1 WNHNN, CDR2 SYGVQD (reference sequence). The CDR3 protein is CASSPFRGEAEAFF. The CDR3 DNA follows: TGCGCCAGCAGTCCTTTTCGGGGGGAAGCTGAAGCTTTCTTT.

The gene calls are TRBV10-3 and TRBJ2-7; 7 bases are shared with TRBD1. The CDR3 covers 13 residues. The J segment lost 0 bases and the V segment lost 7 bases, leaving 3 bases of the junction unmatched. CDR1 is ENHRY, CDR2 SYGVKD, per germline. The CDR3 loop is CAIKDRDSYEQYF. Here the CDR3 DNA reads TGTGCCATCAAAGACAGGGACTCCTACGAGCAGTACTTC.

The rearrangement links TRBV13 to TRBJ1-2, with D perhaps TRBD1 (6 bases). CDR3 size: 14 residues. Germline assignment: CDR1 PRHDT and CDR2 FYEKMQ (reference sequence). Trimming stripped 4 bases from V and 6 bases from J, with 15 bases between. The CDR3 DNA sequence: TGTGCCAGCAGCTCCACTACAGGGAGGGATGGCTACACCTTC. Protein product: CASSSTTGRDGYTF.

This chain connects TRBV5-1 to TRBJ1-5; perhaps TRBD1 as D (5 bases). The germline CDR1 and CDR2 sequences are SGHRS and YFSETQ. CDR3 length: 14 amino acids. Trimming took off 2 bases at V and 5 bases at J, with 11 bases between the two ends. The CDR3 coding sequence is TGCGCCAGCAGCTTCTTAGGGGTGGATCAGCCCCAGCATTTT. This translates into CASSFLGVDQPQHF.

V usage is TRBV7-2 and J usage is TRBJ2-3, with 8 bases identical to TRBD1. This CDR3 region has 15 residues. CDR1 SGHTA and CDR2 FQGNSA come from the germline V gene. Trimming cost V 3 bases and J 6 bases; bases outside gene matches: 8. CDR3 residues: CASSFQGANTDTQYF. The CDR3 nucleotides are TGTGCCAGCAGCTTCCAGGGGGCGAATACGGATACGCAGTATTTT. Full variable domain (missing parts from reference TRBV7-2 and TRBJ2-3): GAGVSQSPSNKVTEKGKDVELRCDPISGHTALYWYRQSLGQGLEFLIYFQGNSAPDKSGLPSDRFSAERTGGSVSTLTIQRTQQEDSAVYLCASSFQGANTDTQYFGPGTRLTVL.

The chain uses TRBV4-3 and TRBJ1-1; D gene uncertain. Per the germline V gene, CDR1 is LGHNA and CDR2 is YSLEER. Deletions cut 0 bases from V and 3 bases from J, with 5 bases between. The CDR3 sequence is 13 residues long. This CDR3 is CASSQDRYTEAFF. CDR3 DNA: TGCGCCAGCAGCCAAGATAGATACACTGAAGCTTTCTTT.

The chain carries TRBV7-6 and TRBJ2-2; 8 bases line up with TRBD2. Germline CDR1 is SGHVS and CDR2 is FNYEAQ. This CDR3 is built from 15 residues. The junction had 4 bases not matched to a gene; V was cut back by 1 base and J by 6 bases. DNA for the CDR3: TGTGCCAGCAGCTTAGGCGGGAGGTTAGCCGGGGAGCTGTTTTTT. It is translated as CASSLGGRLAGELFF. The full variable domain, rest sourced from reference TRBV7-6 and TRBJ2-2, is GAGVSQSPRYKVTKRGQDVALRCDPISGHVSLYWYRQALGQGPEFLTYFNYEAQQDKSGLPNDRFSAERPEGSISTLTIQRTEQRDSAMYRCASSLGGRLAGELFFGEGSRLTVL.